This entry describes one T cell receptor (beta chain). Participants spanned ages about 18 to 89 years and resided in roughly 22 US areas. In assigning cohorts, the study relied on participant-reported clinical history. Donors in Cohort 3 who had recovered were those with two negative PCRs, healthcare professional clearance, or resolution of their symptoms. The source of the sample is a study of blood T cell repertoires in COVID-19. The V end was cut by 6 bases, the J end by 0 bases, with 12 bases between. CDR1 is MGHRA, CDR2 YSYEKL, per germline. This CDR3 has 15 amino acids. Source study methods: Reference gene primer amplification in the assay estimated nucleated cell counts. Using immunoSEQ multiplex PCR, the repertoire was profiled, and TCRdb retains in-frame clones only, with some absent. That table furnishes V, J and clone size, whereas the DNA furnished D and trimming. The table has more than 110,000 clones, roughly 85% seen once; the top ten hold less than 4.5%.

The sequenced material came from PBMCs or T cells enriched from blood (not recorded which). This chain links TRBV4-1 with TRBJ1-5; tentatively, D is TRBD1 (6 bases). The sequence was obtained from a man between 50 and 59 years old who had recovered from COVID-19. DNA of the CDR3: TGCGCCAGCAGGTGGGGGCCGGATAGCAATCAGCCCCAGCATTTT. It encodes CASRWGPDSNQPQHF.